The rows below give T cell receptor beta chains drawn from one sample of a study of blood T cell repertoires in COVID-19. Sequenced by immunoSEQ multiplex PCR; TCRdb stores in-frame clones only, minus some. The sample includes fewer than 250,000 clones, about 85% of them seen just once. Material for sequencing was peripheral blood. The source of these receptors is a man aged 40-50 years with acute or convalescent COVID-19. Each CDR3 is given with its conserved first and last residue. The D gene is left open where the match is weak. Expanded clones get a size class; other rows say once, few or many, or leave the size out.

clone size: NA
D gene: NA
J gene: TRBJ2-5
V gene: TRBV4-2
CDR3 protein: CASSQDGQSETQYF
CDR3 DNA: TGTGCCAGCAGCCAAGATGGACAGTCAGAGACCCAGTACTTC

clone size: NA
D gene: TRBD1
J gene: TRBJ1-6
V gene: TRBV2
CDR3 protein: CATTMDRAASPLHF
CDR3 DNA: TGTGCCACCACGATGGACAGGGCAGCTTCACCCCTCCACTTT

clone size: NA
D gene: TRBD1
J gene: TRBJ2-7
V gene: TRBV7-8
CDR3 protein: CASSLGTGESYEQYF
CDR3 DNA: TGTGCCAGCAGCTTAGGGACAGGGGAAAGTTACGAGCAGTACTTC

clone size: NA
D gene: NA
J gene: TRBJ1-2
V gene: TRBV2
CDR3 protein: CASSDGMNYGYTF
CDR3 DNA: TGTGCCAGCAGTGACGGGATGAACTATGGCTACACCTTC

clone size: NA
D gene: NA
J gene: TRBJ1-2
V gene: TRBV28
CDR3 protein: CASRSIKTTLYGYTF
CDR3 DNA: TGTGCCAGCAGATCGATAAAGACTACTCTCTATGGCTACACCTTC

clone size: NA
D gene: TRBD1
J gene: TRBJ1-1
V gene: TRBV7-2
CDR3 protein: CASKVTGGGTEAFF
CDR3 DNA: TGTGCCAGCAAAGTGACAGGGGGTGGCACTGAAGCTTTCTTT

clone size: NA
D gene: TRBD1
J gene: TRBJ1-5
V gene: TRBV6-2/TRBV6-3
CDR3 protein: CASSWDSGNQPQHF
CDR3 DNA: TGTGCCAGCAGTTGGGACAGCGGGAATCAGCCCCAGCATTTT

clone size: NA
D gene: NA
J gene: TRBJ1-2
V gene: TRBV18
CDR3 protein: CASSPPERGKGYGYTF
CDR3 DNA: TGTGCCAGCTCACCACCGGAACGGGGGAAGGGCTATGGCTACACCTTC

clone size: once
D gene: NA
J gene: TRBJ2-2
V gene: TRBV11-3
CDR3 protein: CASSSRTANTGELFF
CDR3 DNA: TGTGCCAGCAGCTCGCGGACAGCAAACACCGGGGAGCTGTTTTTT

clone size: few
D gene: TRBD1
J gene: TRBJ1-1
V gene: TRBV7-2
CDR3 protein: CASIISGTVMNTEAFF
CDR3 DNA: TGTGCCAGCATTATTTCCGGGACAGTTATGAACACTGAAGCTTTCTTT

clone size: NA
D gene: NA
J gene: TRBJ1-1
V gene: TRBV4-1
CDR3 protein: CASSQEATNTEAFF
CDR3 DNA: TGCGCCAGCAGCCAAGAAGCGACGAACACTGAAGCTTTCTTT

clone size: once
D gene: TRBD2
J gene: TRBJ2-3
V gene: TRBV14
CDR3 protein: CASSTGLAGGPRTDTQYF
CDR3 DNA: TGTGCCAGCAGCACGGGACTAGCGGGGGGGCCTCGCACAGATACGCAGTATTTT

clone size: once
D gene: TRBD1
J gene: TRBJ1-1
V gene: TRBV20-1
CDR3 protein: CSASPQGATEAFF
CDR3 DNA: TGCAGTGCTAGTCCACAGGGGGCAACTGAAGCTTTCTTT

clone size: NA
D gene: NA
J gene: TRBJ1-6
V gene: TRBV7-8
CDR3 protein: CASSPIANSPLHF
CDR3 DNA: TGTGCCAGCAGCCCTATAGCGAATTCACCCCTCCACTTT

clone size: NA
D gene: TRBD2
J gene: TRBJ2-7
V gene: TRBV30
CDR3 protein: CASGRASGYYEQYF
CDR3 DNA: TGTGCCTCCGGAAGGGCTAGCGGTTACTACGAGCAGTACTTC

clone size: NA
D gene: TRBD1
J gene: TRBJ1-4
V gene: TRBV5-4
CDR3 protein: CASSHRDRNEKLFF
CDR3 DNA: TGTGCCAGCAGCCACCGGGACAGGAATGAAAAACTGTTTTTT

clone size: NA
D gene: NA
J gene: TRBJ2-2
V gene: TRBV28
CDR3 protein: CASSVGDTGELFF
CDR3 DNA: TGTGCCAGCAGCGTAGGGGACACCGGGGAGCTGTTTTTT

clone size: NA
D gene: TRBD2
J gene: TRBJ2-7
V gene: TRBV5-1
CDR3 protein: CASSFLAGKPFSYEQYF
CDR3 DNA: TGCGCCAGCAGCTTCCTAGCGGGGAAACCCTTCTCCTACGAGCAGTACTTC

clone size: NA
D gene: NA
J gene: TRBJ1-4
V gene: TRBV30
CDR3 protein: CAWSRPEREKLFF
CDR3 DNA: TGTGCCTGGAGTCGCCCCGAGAGGGAAAAACTGTTTTTT

clone size: NA
D gene: NA
J gene: TRBJ1-1
V gene: TRBV9
CDR3 protein: CASSPPGGGSMNTEAFF
CDR3 DNA: TGTGCCAGCAGCCCACCGGGAGGTGGTAGCATGAACACTGAAGCTTTCTTT

clone size: NA
D gene: TRBD2
J gene: TRBJ2-1
V gene: TRBV9
CDR3 protein: CASTQGGGINNEQFF
CDR3 DNA: TGTGCCAGCACCCAGGGCGGGGGGATAAACAATGAGCAGTTCTTC

clone size: NA
D gene: NA
J gene: TRBJ2-1
V gene: TRBV2
CDR3 protein: CASSDPTRGNEQFF
CDR3 DNA: TGTGCCAGCAGTGACCCGACCCGAGGAAATGAGCAGTTCTTC

clone size: NA
D gene: NA
J gene: TRBJ1-2
V gene: TRBV21-1
CDR3 protein: CASSPDRGFYGYTF
CDR3 DNA: TGTGCCAGCAGCCCAGACAGGGGCTTTTATGGCTACACCTTC

clone size: NA
D gene: NA
J gene: TRBJ2-2
V gene: TRBV2
CDR3 protein: CASTSGTGELFF
CDR3 DNA: TGTGCCAGCACCTCCGGGACCGGGGAGCTGTTTTTT